This TCR beta chain was obtained from a study of blood T cell repertoires in COVID-19 (dated by TCRdb to 2019 to 2021). Broadly, across the study: The collaborator samples originated in the United States, Italy and Spain and spanned the acute and convalescent phases of COVID-19. The prospective study material was composed of cDNA or gDNA derived from T cells, B-cell-depleted T cells, or PBMCs. The dataset comprised deeply sampled blood TCRbeta repertoires from subjects exposed to, actively infected with, or recovered from COVID-19. A freely available public database, intended as a resource for researchers studying the immune response to SARS-CoV-2, is where the repertoires were released. Samples came from the ongoing ImmuneRACE study (first 160 participants) plus 1,254 subjects from 6 global collaborators. Nearly every sample came with metadata listing a de-identified subject ID, COVID-19 status, age in years and sex. Where available, HLA class I and class II types were taken from metadata supplied by the sample provider and were not determined by assay-based typing. Beyond this particular receptor, the publication reports: Clinical and demographic metadata were provided uncurated, with the amount varying by source and participant.

This clone came up once. Its antigen remains undetermined. Base qualities are not recorded, but no much larger clone differs from it by a single base. The collaborating institutions used their own protocols to collect whole blood in K2EDTA tubes. For TCRbeta analysis, collaborators shipped samples as frozen whole blood, isolated PBMCs, or DNA extracted from either of those sample types. The immunoSEQ Assay, a bias-controlled multiplex PCR, was used to amplify TCRbeta CDR3 regions from genomic DNA. The authors' pipeline ran thus. The number of nucleated cells in each sample was estimated from the amplification of reference gene primers within the assay. Sequence reads were collapsed and filtered to measure the absolute abundance of every unique TCRbeta CDR3 rearrangement. For each sample, productive Simpson clonality was calculated as the square root of Simpson's diversity index across productive rearrangements. TCRdb provides this immuneACCESS table in a form limited to in-frame rearrangements. Some clones are lacking; in checked studies, under half of them reflect an unresolved V gene, and why the rest are absent is not known. That table supplies the V and J calls and clone size; D and trimming were determined from the DNA. The sample table contains 310,000 or so clones; only one count was recorded for around 89% of them. The top ten clonotypes cover roughly 4% of the sample.

The specimen sequenced was peripheral blood. The source is a woman aged 45-59 years with active or convalescent COVID-19.

The base sequence is TGTGCCTGGATTGGGACAGGGGGTTCACCCCTCCACTTT. Its product reads: CAWIGTGGSPLHF. The chain is assembled from TRBV30 and TRBJ1-6, with 11 central nucleotides matching TRBD1. From the cysteine through the phenylalanine, the CDR3 covers 13 amino acids. Of all the DNA, just the CDR3 is kept, 39 bases in frame from base 1. Trimming removed 4 bases from V and 9 bases from J; the gene matches leave 2 bases unexplained. The germline V gene encodes CDR1 GTSNPN and CDR2 SVGIG (reference sequence). Extended through the reference TRBV30 and TRBJ1-6 proteins, this CDR3 yields the full variable domain: SQTIHQWPATLVQPVGSPLSLECTVEGTSNPNLYWYRQAAGRGLQLLFYSVGIGQISSEVPQNLSASRPQDRQFILSSKKLLLSDSGFYLCAWIGTGGSPLHFGNGTRLTVT.